The rows below give T cell receptor beta chains drawn from one sample of a study of blood T cell repertoires in COVID-19. Data came from immunoSEQ multiplex PCR; TCRdb stores just in-frame clones and leaves some out. The sample yields about 83,000 clones, roughly 90% seen once. Sequenced: peripheral blood. The receptors derive from a woman aged 80 or over with active or convalescent COVID-19. Each CDR3 is given with its conserved first and last residue. Fields, in order: clone size, D gene, V gene, J gene, CDR3 protein, CDR3 DNA. The D gene is left open where the match is weak. Rows give clone size only sometimes, using once, few, many, or a class for an expanded clone.

size: -; D: -; V: TRBV28; J: TRBJ2-1; CDR3: CASHRGATYNEQFF; DNA: TGTGCCAGCCACCGGGGGGCTACCTACAATGAGCAGTTCTTC
size: -; D: -; V: TRBV28; J: TRBJ1-5; CDR3: CASRFGGRNNQPQHF; DNA: TGTGCCAGCAGATTCGGGGGGCGAAACAATCAGCCCCAGCATTTT
size: -; D: -; V: TRBV6-6; J: TRBJ2-1; CDR3: CASTDRENEQFF; DNA: TGTGCCAGCACCGACCGGGAGAATGAGCAGTTCTTC
size: once; D: TRBD2; V: TRBV7-9; J: TRBJ2-3; CDR3: CASSHTGGLAEVRTQYF; DNA: TGTGCCAGCAGCCATACGGGGGGACTAGCGGAGGTCCGTACGCAGTATTTT
size: -; D: TRBD2; V: TRBV5-1; J: TRBJ2-7; CDR3: CASSLTSGGTYEQYF; DNA: TGCGCCAGCAGCTTGACTAGCGGGGGGACCTACGAGCAGTACTTC
size: -; D: -; V: TRBV19; J: TRBJ1-2; CDR3: CASNPGDGYTF; DNA: TGTGCCAGTAATCCAGGGGATGGCTACACCTTC
size: -; D: -; V: TRBV28; J: TRBJ2-7; CDR3: CASSLDSYEQYF; DNA: TGTGCCAGCAGTCTGGACAGCTACGAGCAGTACTTC
size: -; D: TRBD1; V: TRBV3-1/TRBV3-2; J: TRBJ1-1; CDR3: CASSQTDRESTEAFF; DNA: TGTGCCAGCAGCCAGACCGACAGGGAAAGCACTGAAGCTTTCTTT
size: -; D: -; V: TRBV3-1/TRBV3-2; J: TRBJ2-7; CDR3: CASSQAYSYEQYF; DNA: TGTGCCAGCAGCCAAGCCTACTCCTACGAGCAGTACTTC
size: once; D: -; V: TRBV5-4; J: TRBJ2-7; CDR3: CASSSSKGHVGEQYF; DNA: TGTGCCAGCAGCTCCTCCAAGGGGCATGTGGGCGAGCAGTACTTC
size: -; D: -; V: TRBV6-6; J: TRBJ2-1; CDR3: CASRMWDGQWFF; DNA: TGTGCCAGCAGGATGTGGGACGGACAGTGGTTCTTC
size: -; D: -; V: TRBV6-6; J: TRBJ1-5; CDR3: CASSSGPGEGNQPQHF; DNA: TGTGCCAGCAGCTCCGGCCCGGGAGAGGGCAATCAGCCCCAGCATTTT
size: -; D: TRBD2; V: TRBV28; J: TRBJ2-3; CDR3: CASSPSGGYGDTQYF; DNA: TGTGCCAGCAGCCCTAGCGGGGGATACGGAGATACGCAGTATTTT
size: -; D: -; V: TRBV9; J: TRBJ2-5; CDR3: CASSPHEETQYF; DNA: TGTGCCAGCAGCCCCCACGAGGAGACCCAGTACTTC
size: -; D: -; V: TRBV5-8; J: TRBJ2-7; CDR3: CASTPSPTGLNEQYF; DNA: TGTGCCAGCACCCCTTCCCCCACCGGGTTGAACGAGCAGTACTTC
size: -; D: TRBD2; V: TRBV6-5; J: TRBJ2-1; CDR3: CASRDSGGDYNEQFF; DNA: TGTGCCAGCAGGGATAGCGGGGGGGATTACAATGAGCAGTTCTTC
size: -; D: TRBD1; V: TRBV7-9; J: TRBJ1-6; CDR3: CASSFGDRYSPLHF; DNA: TGTGCCAGCAGCTTCGGGGACAGGTATTCACCCCTCCACTTT
size: -; D: TRBD1; V: TRBV27; J: TRBJ2-7; CDR3: CASSLGDSYEQYF; DNA: TGTGCCAGCAGTTTAGGGGACAGCTACGAGCAGTACTTC